This entry features one T cell receptor beta chain sequence. What it binds is not known. These data belong to a study of cytomegalovirus exposure and HLA in healthy donors. Findings of the study overall: Accurate HLA-A and HLA-B prediction from TCR beta sequences was reported for most subjects. Exclusion applied to some V segments, including TRBV6-2 and TRBV6-3, as they were indistinguishable. Per published reports, the classifier diagnosed cytomegalovirus status with high specificity and sensitivity. Per a prior analysis, the majority of TCR beta V segments were productive roughly 87% or roughly 30% of the time.

Use of 60 Vbeta and 13 Jbeta primers characterized the PCR. TCRdb's table, derived via immunoSEQ multiplex PCR, lists solely in-frame clones and lacks some. Here the sample spans more than 85,000 clones, 76% being singletons. The V gene end was trimmed by 0 bases and the J gene end by 6 bases; junction bases not matched to a gene: 8. The CDR3 totals 17 residues. Germline V gives CDR1 SGHDT, CDR2 YYEEEE. The sequenced sample was PBMCs. The rearrangement joins TRBV5-6 to TRBJ1-6, with TRBD1 matching 8 bases. This clonotype was sampled from a man aged 35 to 55 in good health and CMV-seropositive. The CDR3 loop is CASSLGRGRLINSPLHF. The CDR3 bases are TGTGCCAGCAGCTTGGGCAGGGGGCGTTTGATTAATTCACCCCTCCACTTT.